This T cell receptor (beta chain) was identified in a study of blood T cells in healthy people across ages. Together with a sample-barcoded 5' primer, a J-beta primer mix was included in a second PCR lasting about 7 to 11 cycles. Unique molecular identifiers of 12 random nucleotides labeled each cDNA. TCRdb itself ran the 5' RACE reads through MiXCR, one entry per CDR3 protein. Counted here are roughly 1,800,000 distinct CDR3 sequences, about 50% occurring once; the ten biggest clones make up 2% to 2.5%. This clonotype came up a few times. V gave up 0 bases and J gave up 4 bases; unmatched junction bases: 5. The CDR3 has 15 amino acids. Germline V CDR1 and CDR2: SGHRS, YFSETQ.

The sample was blood. This clonotype was sampled from a middle-aged woman in good health. The chain joins TRBV5-1 to TRBJ2-3; 7 bases line up with TRBD2. For the CDR3, the DNA is TGCGCCAGCAGCTTGGCAATTGGGGGGGCAGATACGCAGTATTTT. Protein sequence: CASSLAIGGADTQYF.